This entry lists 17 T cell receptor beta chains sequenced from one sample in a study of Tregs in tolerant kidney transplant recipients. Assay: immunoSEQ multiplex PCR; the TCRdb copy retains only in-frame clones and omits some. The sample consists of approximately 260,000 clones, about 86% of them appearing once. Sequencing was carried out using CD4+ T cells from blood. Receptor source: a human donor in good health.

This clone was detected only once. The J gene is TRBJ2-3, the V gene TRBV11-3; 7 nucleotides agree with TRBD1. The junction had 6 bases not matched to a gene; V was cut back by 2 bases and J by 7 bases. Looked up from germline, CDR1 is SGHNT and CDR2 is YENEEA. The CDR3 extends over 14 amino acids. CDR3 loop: CASSLQGGAYTQYF. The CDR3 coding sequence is TGTGCCAGCAGCTTACAAGGGGGCGCATATACGCAGTATTTT.

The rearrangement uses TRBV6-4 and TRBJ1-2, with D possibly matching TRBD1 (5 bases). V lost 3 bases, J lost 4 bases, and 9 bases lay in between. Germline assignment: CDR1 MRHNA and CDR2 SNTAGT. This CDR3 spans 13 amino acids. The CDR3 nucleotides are TGTGCCAGCAGTGAAAATGGGGCCTATGGCTACACCTTC. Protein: CASSENGAYGYTF.

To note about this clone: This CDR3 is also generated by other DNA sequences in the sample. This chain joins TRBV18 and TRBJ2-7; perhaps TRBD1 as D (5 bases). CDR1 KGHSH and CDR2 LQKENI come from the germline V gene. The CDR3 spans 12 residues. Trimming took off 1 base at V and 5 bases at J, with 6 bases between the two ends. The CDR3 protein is CASSPLGDEQYF. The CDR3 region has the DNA TGTGCCAGCTCACCACTAGGGGACGAGCAGTACTTC.

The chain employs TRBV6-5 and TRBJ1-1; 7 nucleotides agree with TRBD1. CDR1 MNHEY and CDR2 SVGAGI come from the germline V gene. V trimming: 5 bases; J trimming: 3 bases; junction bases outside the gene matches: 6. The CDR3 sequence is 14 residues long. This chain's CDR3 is CASSTGQTHTEAFF. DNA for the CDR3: TGTGCCAGCAGTACGGGACAGACCCACACTGAAGCTTTCTTT.

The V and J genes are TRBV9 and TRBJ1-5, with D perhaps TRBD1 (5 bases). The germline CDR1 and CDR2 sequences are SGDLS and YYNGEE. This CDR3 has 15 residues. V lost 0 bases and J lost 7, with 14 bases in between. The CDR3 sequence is CASSVGLGAGQPQHF. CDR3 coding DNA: TGTGCCAGCAGCGTAGGGCTAGGGGCGGGGCAGCCCCAGCATTTT.

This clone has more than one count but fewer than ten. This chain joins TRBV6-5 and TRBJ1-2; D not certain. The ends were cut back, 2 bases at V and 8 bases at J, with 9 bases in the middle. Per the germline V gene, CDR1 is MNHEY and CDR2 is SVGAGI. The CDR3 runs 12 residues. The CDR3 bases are TGTGCCAGCAGTTACGGTTCGGGGGGCTACACCTTC. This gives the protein CASSYGSGGYTF.

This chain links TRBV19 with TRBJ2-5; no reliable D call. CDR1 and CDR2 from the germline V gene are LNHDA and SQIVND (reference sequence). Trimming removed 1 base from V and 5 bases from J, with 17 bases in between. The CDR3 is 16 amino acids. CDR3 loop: CASSIGSGRMRETQYF. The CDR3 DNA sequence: TGTGCCAGTAGTATAGGATCGGGCAGAATGAGGGAGACCCAGTACTTC.

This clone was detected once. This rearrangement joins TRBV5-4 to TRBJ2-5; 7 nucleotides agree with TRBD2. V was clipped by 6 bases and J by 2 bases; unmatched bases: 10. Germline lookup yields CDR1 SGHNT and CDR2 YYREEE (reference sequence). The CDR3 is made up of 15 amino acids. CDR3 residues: CASTARPGGQETQYF. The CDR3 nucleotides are TGTGCCAGCACCGCCCGGCCCGGGGGGCAAGAGACCCAGTACTTC.

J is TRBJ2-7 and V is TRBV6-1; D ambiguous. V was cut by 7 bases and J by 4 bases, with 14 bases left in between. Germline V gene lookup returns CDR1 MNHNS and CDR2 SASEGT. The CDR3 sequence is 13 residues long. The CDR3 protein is CASIPGRSYEQYF. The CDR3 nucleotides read TGTGCCAGCATCCCGGGCAGATCTTACGAGCAGTACTTC.

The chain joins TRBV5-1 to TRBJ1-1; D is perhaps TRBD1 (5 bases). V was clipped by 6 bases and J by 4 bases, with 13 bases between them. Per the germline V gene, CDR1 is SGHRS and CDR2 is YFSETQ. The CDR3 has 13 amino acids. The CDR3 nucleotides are TGCGCCAGCATGGGTTGGCAGGGCACTGAAGCTTTCTTT. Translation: CASMGWQGTEAFF.

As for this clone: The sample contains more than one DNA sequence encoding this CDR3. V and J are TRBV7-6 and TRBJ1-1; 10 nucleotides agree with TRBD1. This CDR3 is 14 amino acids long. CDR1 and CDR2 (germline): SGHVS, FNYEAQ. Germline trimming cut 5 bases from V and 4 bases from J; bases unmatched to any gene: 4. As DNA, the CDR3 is TGTGCCAGCAGCCCCCGGACAGGGGGCACTGAAGCTTTCTTT. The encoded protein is CASSPRTGGTEAFF.

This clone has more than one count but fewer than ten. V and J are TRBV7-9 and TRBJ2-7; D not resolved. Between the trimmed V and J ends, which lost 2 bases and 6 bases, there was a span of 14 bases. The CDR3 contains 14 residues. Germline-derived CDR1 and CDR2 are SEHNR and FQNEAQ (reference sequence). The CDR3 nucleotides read TGTGCCAGCAGCTTATCATCGGCGGATCCCGAGCAGTACTTC. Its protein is CASSLSSADPEQYF.

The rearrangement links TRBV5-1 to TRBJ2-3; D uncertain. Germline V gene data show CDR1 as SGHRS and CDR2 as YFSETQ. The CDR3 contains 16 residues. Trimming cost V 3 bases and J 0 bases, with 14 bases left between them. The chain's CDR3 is CASSSQTVTSTDTQYF. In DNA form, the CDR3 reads TGCGCCAGCAGCTCCCAGACGGTGACTAGCACAGATACGCAGTATTTT.

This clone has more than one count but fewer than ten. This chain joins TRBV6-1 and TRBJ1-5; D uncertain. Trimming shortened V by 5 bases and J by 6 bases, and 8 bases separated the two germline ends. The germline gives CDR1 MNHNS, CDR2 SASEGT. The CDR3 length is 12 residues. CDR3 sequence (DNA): TGTGCCAGCAGTTTTTTTGGTCAGCCCCAGCATTTT. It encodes CASSFFGQPQHF.

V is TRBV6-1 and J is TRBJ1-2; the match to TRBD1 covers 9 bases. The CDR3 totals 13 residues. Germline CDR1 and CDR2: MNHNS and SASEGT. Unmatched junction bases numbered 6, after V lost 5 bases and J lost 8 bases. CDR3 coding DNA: TGTGCCAGCAGTCCGGGACAGGGAAGGGGCTACACCTTC. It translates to CASSPGQGRGYTF.

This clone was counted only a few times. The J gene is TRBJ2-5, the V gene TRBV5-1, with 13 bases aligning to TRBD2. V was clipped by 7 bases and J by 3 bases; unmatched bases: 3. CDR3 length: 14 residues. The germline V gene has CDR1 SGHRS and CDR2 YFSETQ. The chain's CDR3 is CASSTSGGEETQYF. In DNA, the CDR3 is TGCGCCAGCTCTACTAGCGGGGGGGAAGAGACCCAGTACTTC.

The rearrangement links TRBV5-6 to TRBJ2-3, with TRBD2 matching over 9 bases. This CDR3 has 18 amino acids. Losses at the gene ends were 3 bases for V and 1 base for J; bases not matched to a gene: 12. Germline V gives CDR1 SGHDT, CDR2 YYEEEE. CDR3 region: CASSSYSLLAGRTDTQYF. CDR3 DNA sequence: TGTGCCAGCAGCTCGTACTCGTTACTAGCGGGCCGCACAGATACGCAGTATTTT. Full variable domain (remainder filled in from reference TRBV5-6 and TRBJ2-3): DAGVTQSPTHLIKTRGQQVTLRCSPKSGHDTVSWYQQALGQGPQFIFQYYEEEERQRGNFPDRFSGHQFPNYSSELNVNALLLGDSALYLCASSSYSLLAGRTDTQYFGPGTRLTVL.